Listed below are T cell receptor beta chains from one sample, sequenced in a study of blood T cell repertoires in COVID-19. The protocol was immunoSEQ multiplex PCR, while the TCRdb copy is restricted to in-frame clones and leaves out a portion. This table has roughly 100,000 clones, more than 85% appearing once. The material sequenced was peripheral blood. The receptor set was obtained from a man between 18 and 29 years old with acute or convalescent COVID-19. The CDR3 runs from the conserved cysteine through the conserved F or W. A D gene is named only where the DNA matches it firmly. A clone size is listed for some rows: how often the clone was seen (once, few, many), or a class if it is expanded.

D,size,V,J,CDR3,DNA
TRBD1,NA,TRBV6-4,TRBJ1-1,CARPSTGENTEAFF,TGTGCCCGACCTTCGACAGGGGAAAACACTGAAGCTTTCTTT
TRBD1,NA,TRBV7-8,TRBJ1-5,CASTLSGQDNQPQHF,TGTGCCAGCACCCTTTCGGGACAGGACAATCAGCCCCAGCATTTT
TRBD1,NA,TRBV18,TRBJ1-2,CASSPDRDGYTF,TGTGCCAGCTCACCCGACAGGGATGGCTACACCTTC
TRBD2,few,TRBV5-1,TRBJ2-1,CASSFLAGVVNEQFF,TGCGCCAGCAGCTTCTTGGCGGGAGTAGTAAATGAGCAGTTCTTC
TRBD1,NA,TRBV27,TRBJ2-7,CASSPKGLQGVEEQYF,TGTGCCAGCAGTCCAAAAGGGTTACAGGGGGTAGAGGAGCAGTACTTC
NA,NA,TRBV2,TRBJ2-1,CASSRLGNEQFF,TGTGCCAGCAGTAGACTAGGGAATGAGCAGTTCTTC
NA,NA,TRBV24-1,TRBJ2-6,CATSDGVGPGAGYGANVLTF,TGTGCCACCAGTGATGGGGTAGGACCAGGTGCGGGTTATGGGGCCAACGTCCTGACTTTC
NA,NA,TRBV24-1,TRBJ2-5,CATSDPGEGQETQYF,TGTGCCACCAGTGACCCGGGTGAGGGCCAAGAGACCCAGTACTTC
TRBD2,once,TRBV10-2,TRBJ2-3,CAAGGTDTQYF,TGCGCCGCGGGGGGCACAGATACGCAGTATTTT
NA,NA,TRBV5-6,TRBJ2-7,CASSVAQDFRNEQYF,TGTGCCAGCAGCGTAGCACAGGATTTTAGGAACGAGCAGTACTTC
NA,once,TRBV2,TRBJ1-1,CASSEGAPGNTEAFF,TGTGCCAGCAGTGAGGGAGCCCCGGGGAACACTGAAGCTTTCTTT
NA,NA,TRBV7-8,TRBJ1-5,CASSRMVVQSNQPQHF,TGTGCCAGCAGCCGAATGGTGGTTCAGAGCAATCAGCCCCAGCATTTT
NA,once,TRBV3-1/TRBV3-2,TRBJ1-2,CASSQGSGEGGYTF,TGTGCCAGCAGCCAAGGTAGCGGGGAGGGTGGCTACACCTTC
NA,NA,TRBV30,TRBJ1-2,CAWSVAGQRKGGYTF,TGTGCCTGGAGTGTAGCCGGACAACGGAAGGGTGGCTACACCTTC
NA,NA,TRBV7-8,TRBJ2-7,CASRPMTGPYEQYF,TGTGCCAGCAGGCCCATGACAGGACCGTACGAGCAGTACTTC
TRBD1,NA,TRBV18,TRBJ1-1,CASSPGTGELNTEAFF,TGTGCCAGCTCACCAGGTACAGGGGAACTGAACACTGAAGCTTTCTTT
TRBD1,NA,TRBV30,TRBJ1-2,CAWAPFGQDYGYTF,TGTGCCTGGGCCCCGTTCGGACAGGACTATGGCTACACCTTC
NA,NA,TRBV3-1/TRBV3-2,TRBJ1-6,CASSQDLPSVSPLHF,TGTGCCAGCAGCCAAGATTTGCCATCGGTTTCACCCCTCCACTTT
NA,once,TRBV5-4,TRBJ2-3,CASSTIPGDTQYF,TGTGCCAGCAGCACGATCCCGGGAGATACGCAGTATTTT
NA,NA,TRBV11-2,TRBJ2-5,CASRRSSYQETQYF,TGTGCCAGCAGGAGGTCTAGCTACCAAGAGACCCAGTACTTC
NA,NA,TRBV27,TRBJ1-1,CASSHSLGNTEAFF,TGTGCCAGCAGCCACAGTCTCGGGAACACTGAAGCTTTCTTT
NA,NA,TRBV28,TRBJ1-6,CASSLQGSLGSPLHF,TGTGCCAGCAGTTTACAGGGGAGTCTTGGCTCACCCCTCCACTTT
TRBD2,once,TRBV19,TRBJ2-2,CASSLVAGGPFGGELFF,TGTGCCAGTAGTCTCGTAGCGGGAGGGCCTTTTGGCGGGGAGCTGTTTTTT
TRBD2,NA,TRBV25-1,TRBJ2-5,CASAQSGTGGETQYF,TGTGCCAGCGCTCAATCCGGGACGGGAGGAGAGACCCAGTACTTC
TRBD1,NA,TRBV9,TRBJ2-7,CASAPGQDTYEQYF,TGTGCCAGCGCCCCGGGACAGGACACCTACGAGCAGTACTTC
NA,NA,TRBV24-1,TRBJ2-1,CATSDYERDYNEQFF,TGTGCCACCAGTGATTATGAGAGGGACTACAATGAGCAGTTCTTC
TRBD2,NA,TRBV5-6,TRBJ2-1,CASSSSGIDDEQFF,TGTGCCAGCAGCTCCAGCGGGATAGATGATGAGCAGTTCTTC
TRBD1,NA,TRBV19,TRBJ1-4,CASNPGGQGNEKLFF,TGTGCCAGTAACCCTGGGGGACAGGGGAATGAAAAACTGTTTTTT
NA,NA,TRBV9,TRBJ2-2,CASSAIAANTGELFF,TGTGCCAGCAGCGCCATAGCGGCCAACACCGGGGAGCTGTTTTTT
NA,once,TRBV9,TRBJ2-1,CASSARLGIYNEQFF,TGTGCCAGCAGCGCGAGACTAGGGATCTACAATGAGCAGTTCTTC
TRBD2,NA,TRBV9,TRBJ2-1,CASSPQPGGAYNEQFF,TGTGCCAGCAGCCCCCAACCGGGGGGGGCCTACAATGAGCAGTTCTTC
TRBD1,NA,TRBV11-2,TRBJ2-1,CASSPQGQYNEQFF,TGTGCCAGCAGCCCCCAGGGACAGTACAATGAGCAGTTCTTC
TRBD1,NA,TRBV6-1,TRBJ1-1,CASSERTGVLDTEAFF,TGTGCCAGCAGTGAACGGACAGGGGTCCTAGACACTGAAGCTTTCTTT
NA,NA,TRBV13,TRBJ2-3,CASSQQGSTDTQYF,TGTGCCAGCAGCCAACAGGGTAGCACAGATACGCAGTATTTT
TRBD1,few,TRBV4-1,TRBJ1-2,CASSQEGQILGYTF,TGCGCCAGCAGCCAAGAGGGACAGATCCTGGGCTACACCTTC
TRBD2,NA,TRBV7-8,TRBJ2-1,CASRTGTSDAYNEQFF,TGTGCCAGCAGGACCGGGACTAGCGACGCCTACAATGAGCAGTTCTTC
NA,NA,TRBV4-1,TRBJ1-1,CASSVPGTMSEAFF,TGCGCCAGCAGCGTTCCGGGTACGATGAGTGAAGCTTTCTTT
NA,once,TRBV2,TRBJ1-1,CASWKQGNTEAFF,TGTGCCAGTTGGAAACAGGGGAACACTGAAGCTTTCTTT
NA,NA,TRBV5-1,TRBJ2-7,CASSPGTLTSYEQYF,TGCGCCAGCAGCCCGGGAACGCTGACTTCCTACGAGCAGTACTTC
TRBD1,NA,TRBV11-2,TRBJ1-3,CASSLAPGTGAGNTIYF,TGTGCCAGCAGCTTAGCCCCCGGGACAGGGGCTGGAAACACCATATATTTT
TRBD1,NA,TRBV7-9,TRBJ2-7,CASSSSGWGQGYEQYF,TGTGCCAGCAGCTCGTCGGGGTGGGGACAGGGCTACGAGCAGTACTTC
NA,NA,TRBV19,TRBJ2-7,CASSINPGTPYEQYF,TGTGCCAGTAGTATAAACCCCGGGACTCCCTACGAGCAGTACTTC
TRBD1,NA,TRBV10-1,TRBJ2-7,CASSESGQSYEQYF,TGCGCCAGCAGTGAGTCGGGACAGTCCTACGAGCAGTACTTC
NA,NA,TRBV5-1,TRBJ2-7,CASAGDFTTYEQYF,TGCGCCAGCGCTGGGGACTTCACCACCTACGAGCAGTACTTC
TRBD2,NA,TRBV24-1,TRBJ2-3,CATSVGTSGRADTQYF,TGTGCCACCAGTGTTGGGACTAGCGGGAGGGCTGATACGCAGTATTTT
NA,NA,TRBV6-5,TRBJ2-2,CASSYDGLTGELFF,TGTGCCAGCAGTTACGACGGGTTAACCGGGGAGCTGTTTTTT
TRBD1,NA,TRBV29-1,TRBJ1-3,CSVRQGDTIYF,TGCAGCGTTAGACAGGGTGACACCATATATTTT
NA,NA,TRBV3-1/TRBV3-2,TRBJ1-4,CASSQDLGGTNEKLFF,TGTGCCAGCAGCCAAGATCTCGGCGGAACTAATGAAAAACTGTTTTTT
TRBD2,NA,TRBV29-1,TRBJ2-5,CSVEVGRDARPQYF,TGCAGCGTTGAAGTAGGGAGGGACGCCAGACCCCAGTACTTC
TRBD1,NA,TRBV5-4,TRBJ1-1,CASSSGTGGEAFF,TGTGCCAGCAGCAGCGGGACAGGGGGAGAAGCTTTCTTT